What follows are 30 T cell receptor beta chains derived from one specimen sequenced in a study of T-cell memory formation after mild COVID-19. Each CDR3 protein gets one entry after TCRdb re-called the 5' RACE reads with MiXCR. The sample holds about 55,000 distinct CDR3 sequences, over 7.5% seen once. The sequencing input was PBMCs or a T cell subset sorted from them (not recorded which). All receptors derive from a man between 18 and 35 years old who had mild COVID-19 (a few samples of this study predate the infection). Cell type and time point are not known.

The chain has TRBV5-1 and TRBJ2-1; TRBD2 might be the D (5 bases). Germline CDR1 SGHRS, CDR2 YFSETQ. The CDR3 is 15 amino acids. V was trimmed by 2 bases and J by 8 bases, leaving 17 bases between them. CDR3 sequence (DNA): TGCGCCAGCAGCTTCGGGTCCGGAGGTGCGGATGAGCAGTTCTTC. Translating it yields CASSFGSGGADEQFF.

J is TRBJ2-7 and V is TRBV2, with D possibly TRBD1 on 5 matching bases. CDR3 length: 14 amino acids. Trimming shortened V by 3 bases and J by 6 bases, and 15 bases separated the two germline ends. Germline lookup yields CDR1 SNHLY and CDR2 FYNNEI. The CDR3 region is CASSDSPRASEQYF. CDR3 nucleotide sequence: TGTGCCAGCAGTGATTCCCCCAGGGCTAGCGAGCAGTACTTC.

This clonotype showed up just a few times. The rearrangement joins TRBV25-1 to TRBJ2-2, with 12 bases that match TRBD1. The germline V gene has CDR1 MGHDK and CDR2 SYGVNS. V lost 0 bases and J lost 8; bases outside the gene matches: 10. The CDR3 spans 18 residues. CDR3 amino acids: CASSEYSDGTGGSGELFF. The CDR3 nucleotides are TGTGCCAGCAGTGAATATAGTGACGGGACAGGGGGCTCAGGGGAGCTGTTTTTT.

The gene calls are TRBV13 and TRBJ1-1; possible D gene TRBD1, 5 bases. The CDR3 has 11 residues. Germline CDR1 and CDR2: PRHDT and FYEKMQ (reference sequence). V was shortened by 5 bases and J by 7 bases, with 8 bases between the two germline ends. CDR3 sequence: CASSHRFEAFF. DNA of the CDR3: TGTGCCAGCAGCCACAGGTTTGAAGCTTTCTTT.

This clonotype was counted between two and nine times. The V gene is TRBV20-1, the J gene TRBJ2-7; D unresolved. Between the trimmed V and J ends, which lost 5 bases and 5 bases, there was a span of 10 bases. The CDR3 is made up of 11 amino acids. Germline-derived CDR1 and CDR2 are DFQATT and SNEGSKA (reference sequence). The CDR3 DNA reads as TGCAGTGCTCGTGTAGTACACGAGCAGTACGTC. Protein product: CSARVVHEQYV.

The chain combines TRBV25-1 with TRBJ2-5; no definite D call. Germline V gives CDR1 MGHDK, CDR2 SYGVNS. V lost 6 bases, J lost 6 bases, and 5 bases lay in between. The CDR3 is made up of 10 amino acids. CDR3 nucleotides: TGTGCCAGCAGGGGGAAGACCCAGTACTTC. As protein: CASRGKTQYF.

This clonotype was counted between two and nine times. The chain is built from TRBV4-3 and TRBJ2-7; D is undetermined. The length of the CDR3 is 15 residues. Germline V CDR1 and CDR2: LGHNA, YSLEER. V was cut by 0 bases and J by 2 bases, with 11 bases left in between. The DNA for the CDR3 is TGCGCCAGCAGCCAAGATCCTACCCCCACCTACGAGCAGTACTTC. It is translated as CASSQDPTPTYEQYF.

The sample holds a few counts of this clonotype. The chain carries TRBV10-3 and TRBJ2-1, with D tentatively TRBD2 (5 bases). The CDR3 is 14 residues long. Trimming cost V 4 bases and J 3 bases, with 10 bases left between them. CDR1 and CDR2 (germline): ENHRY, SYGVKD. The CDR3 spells CAISGGTSYNEQFF. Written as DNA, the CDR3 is TGTGCCATCAGTGGGGGAACTAGCTACAATGAGCAGTTCTTC.

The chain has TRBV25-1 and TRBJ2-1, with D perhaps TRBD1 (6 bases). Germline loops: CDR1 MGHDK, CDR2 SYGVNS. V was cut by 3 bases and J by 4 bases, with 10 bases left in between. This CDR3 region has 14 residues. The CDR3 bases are TGTGCCAGCAGTGATATACAGGGTTACAATGAGCAGTTCTTC. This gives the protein CASSDIQGYNEQFF.

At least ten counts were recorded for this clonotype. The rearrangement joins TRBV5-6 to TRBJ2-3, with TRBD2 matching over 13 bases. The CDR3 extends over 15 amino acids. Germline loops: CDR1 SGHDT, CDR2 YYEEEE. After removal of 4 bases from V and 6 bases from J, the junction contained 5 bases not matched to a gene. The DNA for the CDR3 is TGTGCCAGCAGCAAGGGACTAGCGGGGTGGGATACGCAGTATTTT. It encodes CASSKGLAGWDTQYF. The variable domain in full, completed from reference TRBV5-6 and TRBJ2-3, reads DAGVTQSPTHLIKTRGQQVTLRCSPKSGHDTVSWYQQALGQGPQFIFQYYEEEERQRGNFPDRFSGHQFPNYSSELNVNALLLGDSALYLCASSKGLAGWDTQYFGPGTRLTVL.

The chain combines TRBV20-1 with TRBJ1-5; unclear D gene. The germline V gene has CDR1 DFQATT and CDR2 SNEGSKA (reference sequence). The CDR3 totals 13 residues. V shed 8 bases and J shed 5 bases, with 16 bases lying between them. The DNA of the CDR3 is TGCAGTAAGACCCAAGGCCCCGATCAGCCCCAGCATTTT. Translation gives CSKTQGPDQPQHF.

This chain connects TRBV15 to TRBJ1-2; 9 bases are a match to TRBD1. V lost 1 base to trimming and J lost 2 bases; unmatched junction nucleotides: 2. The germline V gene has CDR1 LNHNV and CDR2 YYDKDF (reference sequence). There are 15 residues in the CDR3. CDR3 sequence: CATSRGGQGNYGYTF. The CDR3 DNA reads TGTGCCACCAGCAGAGGCGGACAGGGGAACTATGGCTACACCTTC.

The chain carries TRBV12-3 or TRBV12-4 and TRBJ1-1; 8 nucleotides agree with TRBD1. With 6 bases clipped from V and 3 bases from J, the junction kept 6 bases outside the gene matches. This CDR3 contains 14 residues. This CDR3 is CASRGQARHTEAFF. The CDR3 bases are TGTGCCAGCAGGGGACAGGCCAGACACACTGAAGCTTTCTTT.

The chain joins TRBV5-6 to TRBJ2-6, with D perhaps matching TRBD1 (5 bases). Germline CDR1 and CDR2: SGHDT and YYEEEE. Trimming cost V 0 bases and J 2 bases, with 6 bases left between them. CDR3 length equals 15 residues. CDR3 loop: CASSLGTTGANVLTF. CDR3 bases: TGTGCCAGCAGCTTGGGGACAACTGGGGCCAACGTCCTGACTTTC.

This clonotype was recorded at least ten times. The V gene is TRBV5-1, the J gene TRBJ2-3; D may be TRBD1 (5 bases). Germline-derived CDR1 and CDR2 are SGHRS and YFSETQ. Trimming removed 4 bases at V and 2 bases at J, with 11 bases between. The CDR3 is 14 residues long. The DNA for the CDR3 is TGCGCCAGCAGCAAACAACAGGACACAGATACGCAGTATTTT. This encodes CASSKQQDTDTQYF.

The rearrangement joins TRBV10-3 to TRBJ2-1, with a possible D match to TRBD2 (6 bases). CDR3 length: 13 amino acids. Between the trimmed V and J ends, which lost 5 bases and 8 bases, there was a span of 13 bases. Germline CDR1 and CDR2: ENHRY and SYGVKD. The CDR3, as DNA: TGTGCCATCAGTATTTGGGAGGATGATGAGCAGTTCTTC. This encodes CAISIWEDDEQFF.

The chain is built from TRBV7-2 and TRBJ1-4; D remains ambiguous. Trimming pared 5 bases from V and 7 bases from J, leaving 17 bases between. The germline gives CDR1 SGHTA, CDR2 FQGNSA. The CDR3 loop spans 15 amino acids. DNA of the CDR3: TGTGCCAGCAGCCGCATAGGGTCATCTGGTGAAAAACTGTTTTTT. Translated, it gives CASSRIGSSGEKLFF.

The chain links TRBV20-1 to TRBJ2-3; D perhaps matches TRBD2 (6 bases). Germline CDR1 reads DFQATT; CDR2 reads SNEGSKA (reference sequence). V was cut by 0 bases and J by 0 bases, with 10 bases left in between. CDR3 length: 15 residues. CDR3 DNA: TGCAGTGCTAGAGATCTCGGGACTAGCACAGATACGCAGTATTTT. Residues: CSARDLGTSTDTQYF.

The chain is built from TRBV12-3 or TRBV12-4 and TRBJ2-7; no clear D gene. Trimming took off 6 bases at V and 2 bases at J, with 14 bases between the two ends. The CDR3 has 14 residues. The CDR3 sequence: CASSPRHGAYEQYF. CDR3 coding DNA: TGTGCCAGCAGCCCACGGCACGGAGCCTACGAGCAGTACTTC.

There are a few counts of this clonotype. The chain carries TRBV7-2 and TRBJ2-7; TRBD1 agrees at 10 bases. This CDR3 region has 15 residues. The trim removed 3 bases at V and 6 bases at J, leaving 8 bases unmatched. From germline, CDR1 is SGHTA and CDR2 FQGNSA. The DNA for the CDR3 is TGTGCCAGCAGCTTTGCCGTGACAGGGGGCCGCGAGCAGTACTTC. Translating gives CASSFAVTGGREQYF.

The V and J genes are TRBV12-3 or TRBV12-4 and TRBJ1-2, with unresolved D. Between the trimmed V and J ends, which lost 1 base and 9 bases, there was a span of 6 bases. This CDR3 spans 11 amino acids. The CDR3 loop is CASSLGERYTF. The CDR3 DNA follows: TGTGCCAGCAGTTTAGGGGAGCGCTACACCTTC.

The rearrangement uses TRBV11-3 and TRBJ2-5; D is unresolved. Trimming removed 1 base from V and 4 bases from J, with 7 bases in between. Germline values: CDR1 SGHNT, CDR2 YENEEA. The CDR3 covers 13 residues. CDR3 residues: CASSLARSETQYF. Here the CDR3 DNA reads TGTGCCAGCAGCTTAGCCCGGTCAGAGACCCAGTACTTC.

CDR3 region: CASTFGDREAYGYTF. CDR3 nucleotides: TGTGCCAGCACCTTCGGGGACAGGGAGGCCTATGGCTACACCTTC. This chain uses TRBV7-2 with TRBJ1-2, with 9 bases that match TRBD1. This CDR3 region has 15 residues. V shed 7 bases and J 4 bases; nucleotides not matched to a gene: 10. CDR1 is SGHTA and CDR2 is FQGNSA in the germline V gene.

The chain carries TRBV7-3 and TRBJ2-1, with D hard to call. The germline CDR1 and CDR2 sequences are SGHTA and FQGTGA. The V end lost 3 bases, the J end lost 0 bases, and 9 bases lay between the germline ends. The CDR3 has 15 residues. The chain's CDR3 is CASSLEPDSYNEQFF. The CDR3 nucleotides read TGTGCCAGCAGCTTGGAACCCGACTCCTACAATGAGCAGTTCTTC.

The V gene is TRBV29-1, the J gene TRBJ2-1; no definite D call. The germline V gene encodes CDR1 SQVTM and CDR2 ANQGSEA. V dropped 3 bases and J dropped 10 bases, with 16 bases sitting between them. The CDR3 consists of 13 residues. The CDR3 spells CSVDSGWVGEQFF. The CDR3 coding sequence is TGCAGCGTTGACTCCGGGTGGGTTGGAGAGCAGTTCTTC.

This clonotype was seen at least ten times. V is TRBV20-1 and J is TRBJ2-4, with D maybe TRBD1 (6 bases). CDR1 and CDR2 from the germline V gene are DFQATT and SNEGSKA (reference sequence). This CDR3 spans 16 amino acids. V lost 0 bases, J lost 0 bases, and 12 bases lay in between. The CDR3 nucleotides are TGCAGTGCTAGAGATTTGGGGGCCCTAGCCAAAAACATTCAGTACTTC. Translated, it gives CSARDLGALAKNIQYF.

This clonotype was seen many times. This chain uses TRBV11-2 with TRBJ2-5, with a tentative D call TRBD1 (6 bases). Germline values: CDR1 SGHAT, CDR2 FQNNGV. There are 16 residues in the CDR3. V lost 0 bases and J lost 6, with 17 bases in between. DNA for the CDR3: TGTGCCAGCAGCTTAGATCCTGGGACATGGGTTAAGACCCAGTACTTC. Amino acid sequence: CASSLDPGTWVKTQYF.

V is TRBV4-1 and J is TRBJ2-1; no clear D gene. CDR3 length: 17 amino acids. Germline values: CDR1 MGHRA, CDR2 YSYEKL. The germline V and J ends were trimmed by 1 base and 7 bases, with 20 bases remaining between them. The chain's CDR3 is CASSQVYGTILGNEQFF. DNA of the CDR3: TGCGCCAGCAGCCAAGTTTACGGTACGATTCTGGGGAATGAGCAGTTCTTC.

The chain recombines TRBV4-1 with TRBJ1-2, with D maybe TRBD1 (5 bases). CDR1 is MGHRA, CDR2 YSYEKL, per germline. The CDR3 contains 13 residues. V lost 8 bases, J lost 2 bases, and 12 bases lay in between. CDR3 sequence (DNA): TGCGCCAGCCGGGACCCAGGGAACTATGGCTACACCTTC. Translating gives CASRDPGNYGYTF.

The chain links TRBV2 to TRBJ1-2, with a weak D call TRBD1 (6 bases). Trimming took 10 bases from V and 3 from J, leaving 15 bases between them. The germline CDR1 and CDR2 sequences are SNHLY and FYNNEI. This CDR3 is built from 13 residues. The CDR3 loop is CATQGGGYYGYTF. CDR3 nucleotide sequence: TGTGCCACCCAAGGTGGGGGCTACTATGGCTACACCTTC.